This T cell receptor (beta chain) is drawn from a study of shared clonotypes between healthy human individuals. Overall study context: CD4 naive and memory got three plates each, CD8 naive two, CD8 memory one. Study-wide results and limits: Some naive CD4 clonotypes, around 5%, turned up in common across several donors.

Of note for this clone: Its matching antigen is unknown.

TCRdb keeps only in-frame clones here, not all; method: immunoSEQ multiplex PCR. The sample lists 2 million to 2.5 million clones; 90% to 95% were seen once. The receptor comes from a man aged 18 to 29 in good health. Some clones in this sample may be carry-over from other donors' samples. Sample: naive CD4+ T cells from PBMCs. Subset in this sample: CD45RA+ positively selected.

Here the CDR3 reads CATHGGFYQPQHF. The CDR3 nucleotides are TGTGCCACTCACGGCGGGTTCTATCAGCCCCAGCATTTT. The gene calls are TRBV19 and TRBJ1-5; D is unclear. Germline lookup yields CDR1 LNHDA and CDR2 SQIVND (reference sequence). The CDR3 runs 13 residues. The germline V and J ends were trimmed by 10 bases and 5 bases, with 15 bases remaining between them.